This is a list of T cell receptor beta chains from one sample in a study of identifying expanded T cells in peripheral blood. Method: immunoSEQ multiplex PCR; TCRdb's copy keeps in-frame clones and lacks some. The sample holds 85,000 to 95,000 clones, 85% to 90% seen once. Sequencing was performed on blood. The receptors were gathered from a person between 18 and 75 years old in good health. Each CDR3 is given with its conserved first and last residue.

V gene: TRBV19
J gene: TRBJ2-3
CDR3 protein: CASSIRRELDTQYF

V gene: TRBV30
J gene: TRBJ1-1
CDR3 protein: CAWSAKGGSTEAFF

V gene: TRBV5-1
J gene: TRBJ1-2
CDR3 protein: CASSLVGQGGGYYTF

V gene: TRBV2
J gene: NA
CDR3 protein: CASTPGGARDEQYF

V gene: TRBV28
J gene: TRBJ2-7
CDR3 protein: CASSPTRTYSYEQYF

V gene: TRBV7-5
J gene: TRBJ2-2
CDR3 protein: CVRSLGNVTGELFF

V gene: TRBV5-1
J gene: TRBJ2-7
CDR3 protein: CASSPSGTGGYEQYF

V gene: TRBV20-1
J gene: TRBJ2-1
CDR3 protein: CSVEPGNEQFF

V gene: TRBV6-1
J gene: TRBJ2-7
CDR3 protein: CASRRDLYEQYF

V gene: TRBV7-9
J gene: TRBJ1-6
CDR3 protein: CASSPTGDSRPLHF

V gene: TRBV27
J gene: TRBJ2-2
CDR3 protein: CASKGKRGLAGGLTTGELFF

V gene: TRBV29-1
J gene: TRBJ2-1
CDR3 protein: CSVLLGLNEQFF

V gene: TRBV27
J gene: TRBJ1-3
CDR3 protein: CASRTTRHPGNTIYF

V gene: TRBV5-1
J gene: TRBJ2-7
CDR3 protein: CASSPSGSYEQYF

V gene: TRBV7-6
J gene: TRBJ2-1
CDR3 protein: CASSLQGFNEQFF

V gene: TRBV13
J gene: TRBJ2-5
CDR3 protein: CASSLSGAQETQYF

V gene: TRBV5-1
J gene: TRBJ2-7
CDR3 protein: CASSFGSLAGVDYEQYF

V gene: TRBV28
J gene: TRBJ1-4
CDR3 protein: CASSSRTAATNEKLFF

V gene: TRBV9
J gene: TRBJ1-5
CDR3 protein: CASSEKDGLSNQPQHF

V gene: TRBV28
J gene: TRBJ2-7
CDR3 protein: CASETFYEQYF

V gene: TRBV5-4
J gene: TRBJ2-7
CDR3 protein: CASSFDRYTYEQYF

V gene: TRBV28
J gene: TRBJ1-1
CDR3 protein: CASSLRVNTEAFF